Below are 24 T cell receptor beta chains sequenced from a single sample in a study of monozygotic twins with inflammatory bowel disease. Reprocessing the 5' RACE reads, TCRdb reports a single entry for every CDR3 protein and omits DNA. Its table lists around 380,000 distinct CDR3 sequences. The sample was blood. These TCRs come from a human donor with ulcerative colitis or Crohn's disease, or a healthy co-twin of an affected twin (not recorded which).

The chain links TRBV20-1 to TRBJ2-1; the D gene TCRdb calls, TRBD1, cannot be checked with no DNA. The CDR3 runs to 15 residues. The germline V gene has CDR1 DFQATT and CDR2 SNEGSKA (reference sequence). The CDR3 spells CSARPLTYSYNEQFF.

This chain uses TRBV20-1 with TRBJ1-6; the D call from TCRdb, TRBD1, cannot be confirmed without DNA. The CDR3 covers 14 residues. CDR1 and CDR2 from the germline V gene are DFQATT and SNEGSKA (reference sequence). This CDR3 is CSASQGSYNSPLHF.

The gene calls are TRBV18 and TRBJ2-7; the D gene TCRdb calls, TRBD2, cannot be checked with no DNA. Germline-derived CDR1 and CDR2 are KGHSH and LQKENI. CDR3 length: 16 residues. The CDR3 region is CASSPGTSGRAHEQYF.

J is TRBJ2-7 and V is TRBV28; the TRBD2 assignment by TCRdb is unverifiable without DNA. The CDR3 consists of 17 residues. Germline V gives CDR1 MDHEN, CDR2 SYDVKM. The CDR3 spells CASSSLGASSGRYEQYF. The full variable domain, in which reference TRBV28 and TRBJ2-7 provide the parts outside the CDR3, is DVKVTQSSRYLVKRTGEKVFLECVQDMDHENMFWYRQDPGLGLRLIYFSYDVKMKEKGDIPEGYSVSREKKERFSLILESASTNQTSMYLCASSSLGASSGRYEQYFGPGTRLTVT.

This chain uses TRBV4-1 with TRBJ2-1. The CDR3 extends over 11 amino acids. CDR1 and CDR2 from the germline V gene are MGHRA and YSYEKL. CDR3 loop: CASSQSNEQFF.

This rearrangement joins TRBV7-9 to TRBJ1-1. The CDR3 sequence is 14 residues long. CDR1 SEHNR and CDR2 FQNEAQ come from the germline V gene (reference sequence). The CDR3 reads CASSFGGGNTEAFF. The whole variable domain, filled in from reference TRBV7-9 and TRBJ1-1, reads DTGVSQNPRHKITKRGQNVTFRCDPISEHNRLYWYRQTLGQGPEFLTYFQNEAQLEKSRLLSDRFSAERPKGSFSTLEIQRTEQGDSAMYLCASSFGGGNTEAFFGQGTRLTVV.

The rearrangement links TRBV5-5 to TRBJ2-7. This CDR3 is 12 amino acids long. The germline CDR1 and CDR2 sequences are SGHKS and YYEKEE (reference sequence). The CDR3 loop is CASSSVAYEQYF.

This chain links TRBV7-9 with TRBJ2-4; without DNA, the TCRdb call of TRBD1 cannot be checked. The CDR3 runs to 12 residues. Germline V gene sequence: CDR1 SEHNR, CDR2 FQNEAQ (reference sequence). The CDR3 loop reads CASSFDRQGLYF.

The chain is built from TRBV6-2 or TRBV6-3 and TRBJ2-7; as DNA is missing, the TRBD1 call by TCRdb cannot be tested. CDR3 size: 14 residues. Germline V lookup: CDR1 MNHEY, CDR2 SVGEGT. CDR3 residues: CASSSAPTNYEQYF.

This chain uses TRBV6-2 or TRBV6-3 with TRBJ2-2; TCRdb's D call, TRBD2, is unchecked because there is no DNA. The CDR3 is made up of 20 amino acids. Germline V CDR1 and CDR2: MNHEY, SVGEGT. CDR3 protein: CASSIKDYSGTLSNTGELFF.

The gene calls are TRBV5-1 and TRBJ1-6; TCRdb selects TRBD1, and the lack of DNA leaves this call unchecked. The length of the CDR3 is 15 residues. The germline gives CDR1 SGHRS, CDR2 YFSETQ. The CDR3 reads CASNKDGRNNSPLHF.

V and J are TRBV6-5 and TRBJ1-5; TCRdb returns TRBD1, unconfirmable since there is no DNA. Germline values: CDR1 MNHEY, CDR2 SVGAGI. The CDR3 is made up of 13 amino acids. The CDR3 spells CASRPTTGSPQHF.

This chain links TRBV20-1 with TRBJ1-3. CDR1 is DFQATT, CDR2 SNEGSKA, per germline (reference sequence). This CDR3 region has 15 residues. The CDR3 spells CSARVLGSSGNTIYF.

V is TRBV11-2 and J is TRBJ2-3; the TCRdb D gene call, TRBD2, has no DNA to confirm it. The CDR3 is 18 amino acids. Germline CDR1 reads SGHAT; CDR2 reads FQNNGV. The CDR3 reads CASRGTSGSGGSTDTQYF.

This sequence joins TRBV29-1 and TRBJ1-2; TCRdb lists TRBD1, though no DNA is available to test this call. This CDR3 comprises 12 residues. Per germline, CDR1 SQVTM and CDR2 ANQGSEA. The CDR3: CSAKQGSYGYTF. The variable domain in full, with the rest retrieved from reference TRBV29-1 and TRBJ1-2, is SAVISQKPSRDICQRGTSLTIQCQVDSQVTMMFWYRQQPGQSLTLIATANQGSEATYESGFVIDKFPISRPNLTFSTLTVSNMSPEDSSIYLCSAKQGSYGYTFGSGTRLTVV.

The chain has TRBV6-5 and TRBJ2-7; no DNA is available, so the TRBD2 call from TCRdb remains unchecked. This CDR3 spans 17 amino acids. The germline CDR1 and CDR2 sequences are MNHEY and SVGAGI. This chain's CDR3 is CASRYKQQGPYSYEQYF.

This chain joins TRBV7-2 and TRBJ2-7; checking the TCRdb D call of TRBD2 is not possible without DNA. Germline CDR1 reads SGHTA; CDR2 reads FQGNSA. The CDR3 is made up of 13 amino acids. The CDR3 here is CASSRGSLYEQYF.

The CDR3 sequence is CASSLLQGRDSPLHF. The chain couples TRBV5-4 to TRBJ1-6; checking the TCRdb D call of TRBD1 is not possible without DNA. The germline V gene has CDR1 SGHNT and CDR2 YYREEE (reference sequence). This CDR3 comprises 15 residues.

V is TRBV15 and J is TRBJ2-5; TCRdb lists TRBD2, though no DNA is available to test this call. CDR1 and CDR2 (germline): LNHNV, YYDKDF (reference sequence). The CDR3 is 12 amino acids. CDR3: CAVSLGRETQYF.

The chain recombines TRBV3-1 with TRBJ2-7; checking the TCRdb D call of TRBD2 is not possible without DNA. Germline lookup yields CDR1 LGHDT and CDR2 YNNKEL (reference sequence). The CDR3 is 14 amino acids. The CDR3 loop is CASSSGTSGHEQYF.

The chain uses TRBV5-1 and TRBJ1-6. The CDR3 contains 12 residues. Per germline, CDR1 SGHRS and CDR2 YFSETQ. CDR3 region: CASSDLDSPLHF.

The chain joins TRBV5-4 to TRBJ1-6; the D call from TCRdb, TRBD1, cannot be confirmed without DNA. Germline CDR1 reads SGHNT; CDR2 reads YYREEE (reference sequence). This CDR3 region has 16 residues. This chain's CDR3 is CASRTGTGGELSPLHF.

The chain couples TRBV3-1 to TRBJ1-2. This CDR3 has 12 residues. CDR1 and CDR2 (germline): LGHDT, YNNKEL (reference sequence). CDR3 loop: CASQEAAYGYTF.

CDR3: CASSLRGGADTQYF. V is TRBV7-2 and J is TRBJ2-3; TCRdb outputs TRBD2, but without DNA this stays unchecked. This CDR3 contains 14 residues. CDR1 and CDR2 from the germline V gene are SGHTA and FQGNSA.